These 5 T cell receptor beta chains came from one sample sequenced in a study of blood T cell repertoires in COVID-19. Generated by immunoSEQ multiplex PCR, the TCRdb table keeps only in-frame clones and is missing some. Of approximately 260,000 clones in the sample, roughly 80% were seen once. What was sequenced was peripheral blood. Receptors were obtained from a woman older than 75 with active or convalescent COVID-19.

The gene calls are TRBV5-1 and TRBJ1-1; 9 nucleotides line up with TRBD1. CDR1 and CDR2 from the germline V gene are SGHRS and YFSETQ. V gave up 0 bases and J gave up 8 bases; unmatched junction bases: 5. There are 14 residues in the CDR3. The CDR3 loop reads CASSLGGGTGEAFF. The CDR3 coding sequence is TGCGCCAGCAGCTTGGGGGGTGGGACAGGGGAAGCTTTCTTT. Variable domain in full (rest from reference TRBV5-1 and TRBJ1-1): KAGVTQTPRYLIKTRGQQVTLSCSPISGHRSVSWYQQTPGQGLQFLFEYFSETQRNKGNFPGRFSGRQFSNSRSEMNVSTLELGDSALYLCASSLGGGTGEAFFGQGTRLTVV.

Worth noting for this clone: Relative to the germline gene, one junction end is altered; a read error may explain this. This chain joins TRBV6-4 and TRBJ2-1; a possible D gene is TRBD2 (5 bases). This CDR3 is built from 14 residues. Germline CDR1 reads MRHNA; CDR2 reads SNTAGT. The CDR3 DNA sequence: TGTGCCGGCAGTGACTCGCAGCGGCACGGGGAGCAGTTCTTC. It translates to CAGSDSQRHGEQFF.

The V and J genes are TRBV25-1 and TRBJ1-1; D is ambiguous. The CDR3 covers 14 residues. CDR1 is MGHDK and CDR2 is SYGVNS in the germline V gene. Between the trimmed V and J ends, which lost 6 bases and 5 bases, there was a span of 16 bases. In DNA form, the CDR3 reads TGTGCCAGCAGAAACAGCTTGGATGGGACTGAAGCTTTCTTT. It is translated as CASRNSLDGTEAFF.

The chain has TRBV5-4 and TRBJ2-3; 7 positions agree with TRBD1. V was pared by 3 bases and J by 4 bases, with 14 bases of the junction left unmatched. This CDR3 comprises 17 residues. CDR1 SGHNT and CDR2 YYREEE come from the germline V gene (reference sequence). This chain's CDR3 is CASSSASGQTVADTQYF. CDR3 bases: TGTGCCAGCAGCTCAGCCTCGGGACAGACCGTTGCAGATACGCAGTATTTT.

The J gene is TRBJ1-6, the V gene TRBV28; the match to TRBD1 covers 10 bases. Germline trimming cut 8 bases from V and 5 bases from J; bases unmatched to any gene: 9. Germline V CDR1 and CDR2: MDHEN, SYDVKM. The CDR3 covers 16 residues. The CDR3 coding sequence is TGTGCCAGCTGTGAGGCCGGGACAGGGGATAATTCACCCCTCCACTTT. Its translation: CASCEAGTGDNSPLHF.